The rows below give T cell receptor beta chains drawn from one sample of a study of blood T cell repertoires in COVID-19. Sequenced by immunoSEQ multiplex PCR; TCRdb stores in-frame clones only, minus some. The sample lists fewer than 300,000 clones; approximately 83% were seen once. The sequenced sample consisted of peripheral blood. The receptors shown here come from a person aged 65 to 85 with COVID-19, enrolled during active disease. The CDR3 runs from the conserved cysteine through the conserved F or W. The D gene is left open where the match is weak.

v_gene	d_gene	j_gene	CDR3aa	CDR3nt
TRBV4-3	-	TRBJ1-1	CASSPGMREGTEAFF	TGCGCCAGCAGCCCCGGAATGAGGGAGGGGACTGAAGCTTTCTTT
TRBV7-3	TRBD2	TRBJ2-2	CASSRPASGGNTGELFF	TGTGCCAGCAGCAGGCCCGCTAGCGGGGGTAACACCGGGGAGCTGTTTTTT
TRBV3-1/TRBV3-2	-	TRBJ1-6	CASSQFARLNSPLHF	TGTGCCAGCAGCCAATTCGCCAGGTTGAATTCACCCCTCCACTTT
TRBV7-8	-	TRBJ2-2	CASSWSGGTGELFF	TGTGCCAGCAGCTGGTCCGGGGGAACCGGGGAGCTGTTTTTT
TRBV28	-	TRBJ1-1	CASSFGQFTEAFF	TGTGCCAGCAGTTTTGGACAGTTCACTGAAGCTTTCTTT
TRBV5-1	TRBD1	TRBJ1-4	CASSLVGTGVVKLFF	TGCGCCAGCAGCTTGGTGGGGACAGGCGTTGTAAAACTGTTTTTT
TRBV5-4	TRBD2	TRBJ2-7	CASSFSGRASEQYF	TGTGCCAGCAGCTTTAGCGGGAGGGCCTCCGAGCAGTACTTC
TRBV7-2	TRBD1	TRBJ1-4	CASSLRQGTEKLFF	TGTGCCAGCAGCCTCCGACAGGGTACTGAAAAACTGTTTTTT
TRBV29-1	-	TRBJ2-3	CSVEWLVPSTDTQYF	TGCAGCGTAGAATGGCTGGTCCCTAGCACAGATACGCAGTATTTT
TRBV19	-	TRBJ1-1	CASSIGVNTEAFF	TGTGCCAGTAGTATCGGGGTGAACACTGAAGCTTTCTTT